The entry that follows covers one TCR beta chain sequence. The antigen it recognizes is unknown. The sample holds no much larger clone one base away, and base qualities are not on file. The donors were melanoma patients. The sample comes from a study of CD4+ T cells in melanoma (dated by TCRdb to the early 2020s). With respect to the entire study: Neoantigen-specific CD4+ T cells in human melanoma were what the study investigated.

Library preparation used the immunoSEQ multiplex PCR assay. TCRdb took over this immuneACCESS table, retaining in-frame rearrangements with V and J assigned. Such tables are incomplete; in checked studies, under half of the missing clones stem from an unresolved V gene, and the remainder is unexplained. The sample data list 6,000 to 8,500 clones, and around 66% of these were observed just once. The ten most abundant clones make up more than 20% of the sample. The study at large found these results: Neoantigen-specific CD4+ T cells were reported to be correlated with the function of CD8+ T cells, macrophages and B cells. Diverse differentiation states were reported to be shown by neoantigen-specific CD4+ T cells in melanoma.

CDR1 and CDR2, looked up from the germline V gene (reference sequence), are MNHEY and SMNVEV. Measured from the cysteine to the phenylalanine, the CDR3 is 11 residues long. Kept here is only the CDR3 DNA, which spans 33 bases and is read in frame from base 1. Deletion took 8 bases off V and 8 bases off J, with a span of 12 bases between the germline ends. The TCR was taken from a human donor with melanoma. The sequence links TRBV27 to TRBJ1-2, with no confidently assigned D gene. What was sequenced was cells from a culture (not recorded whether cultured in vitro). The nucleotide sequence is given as TGTGCCAGCCGGGAGGGTAAGGGCTACACCTTC. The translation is CASREGKGYTF.